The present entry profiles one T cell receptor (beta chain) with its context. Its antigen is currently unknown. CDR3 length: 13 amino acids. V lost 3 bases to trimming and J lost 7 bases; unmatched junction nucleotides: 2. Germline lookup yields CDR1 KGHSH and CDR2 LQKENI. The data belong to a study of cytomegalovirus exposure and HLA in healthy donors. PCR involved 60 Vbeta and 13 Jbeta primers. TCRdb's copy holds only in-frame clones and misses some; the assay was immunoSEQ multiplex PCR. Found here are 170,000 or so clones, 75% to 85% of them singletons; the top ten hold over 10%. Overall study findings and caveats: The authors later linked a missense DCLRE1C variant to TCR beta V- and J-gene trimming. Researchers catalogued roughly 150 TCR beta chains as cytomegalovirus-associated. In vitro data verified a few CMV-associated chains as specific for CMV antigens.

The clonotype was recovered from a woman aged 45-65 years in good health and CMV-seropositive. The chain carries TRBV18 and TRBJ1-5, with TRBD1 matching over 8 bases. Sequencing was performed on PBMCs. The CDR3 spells CASSPTGDQPQHF. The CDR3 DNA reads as TGTGCCAGCTCACCGACAGGGGACCAGCCCCAGCATTTT.